This is a list of T cell receptor beta chains from one sample in a study of blood T cell repertoires in COVID-19. TCRdb's table, derived via immunoSEQ multiplex PCR, lists solely in-frame clones and lacks some. The data hold approximately 300,000 clones, with 89% observed a single time. Sequences were obtained from peripheral blood. These receptors were obtained from a man between 18 and 29 years old who had recovered from COVID-19. CDR3s include the opening cysteine and the closing phenylalanine or tryptophan. The order of the fields is J gene, V gene, clone size, D gene, CDR3 DNA, CDR3 protein. D genes are given only for firm matches. Clone size is not always given. Where it is, it says once, few, many or a class for expanded clones.

J: TRBJ2-1
V: TRBV2
size: once
D: -
DNA: TGTGCCAGCCTGGTCGGTCGCTCCTACAATGAGCAGTTCTTC
CDR3: CASLVGRSYNEQFF

J: TRBJ2-7
V: TRBV27
size: -
D: -
DNA: TGTGCCAGCAGTGCCCTGCGCGATCTCTACGAGCAGTACTTC
CDR3: CASSALRDLYEQYF

J: TRBJ2-7
V: TRBV18
size: -
D: TRBD2
DNA: TGTGCCAGCTCACCATCGAGCGGGAGTGGCTCCTACGAGCAGTACTTC
CDR3: CASSPSSGSGSYEQYF

J: TRBJ1-2
V: TRBV6-5
size: -
D: TRBD1
DNA: TGTGCCAGCATCGGACAGGGCAGAATCTATGGCTACACCTTC
CDR3: CASIGQGRIYGYTF

J: TRBJ1-1
V: TRBV18
size: -
D: -
DNA: TGTGCCAGCTCAATGTCGGAGGCGCTTCACACTGAAGCTTTCTTT
CDR3: CASSMSEALHTEAFF

J: TRBJ2-5
V: TRBV21-1
size: -
D: -
DNA: TGTGCCAGCACCCTTAAGGCGGTGCGAGAGACCCAGTACTTC
CDR3: CASTLKAVRETQYF

J: TRBJ2-1
V: TRBV9
size: -
D: -
DNA: TGTGCCAGCAGCCCAGACGGGGGTAACATTTACAATGAGCAGTTCTTC
CDR3: CASSPDGGNIYNEQFF

J: TRBJ2-5
V: TRBV28
size: -
D: -
DNA: TGTGCCAGCAGGGACTCTCGCAGCCAAGAGACCCAGTACTTC
CDR3: CASRDSRSQETQYF

J: TRBJ2-5
V: TRBV9
size: once
D: -
DNA: TGTGCCAGCAGCGTGGGACACGGCTACAGTCAAGAGACCCAGTACTTC
CDR3: CASSVGHGYSQETQYF

J: TRBJ2-2
V: TRBV3-1/TRBV3-2
size: -
D: TRBD2
DNA: TGTGCCAGCGCGACTAGCGGGAGGGGGACCGGGGAGCTGTTTTTT
CDR3: CASATSGRGTGELFF

J: TRBJ2-7
V: TRBV3-1/TRBV3-2
size: -
D: -
DNA: TGTGCCAGCAGCCATACCGCAGGGGAGGGATACGAGCAGTACTTC
CDR3: CASSHTAGEGYEQYF

J: TRBJ1-4
V: TRBV5-1
size: -
D: -
DNA: TGCGCCAGCAGCGCCGGACAGACCAATGAAAAACTGTTTTTT
CDR3: CASSAGQTNEKLFF

J: TRBJ1-1
V: TRBV6-6
size: once
D: -
DNA: TGTGCCAGCAGTACCCTGGGGGGGACCACTGAAGCTTTCTTT
CDR3: CASSTLGGTTEAFF

J: TRBJ1-1
V: TRBV19
size: -
D: TRBD1
DNA: TGTGCCAGTAGCACACCGACAACAGGGGCGGCTTTCTTT
CDR3: CASSTPTTGAAFF

J: TRBJ2-7
V: TRBV11-2
size: -
D: TRBD1
DNA: TGTGCCAGCAGCTTATGGGCAGGGGGCTCCTACGAGCAGTACTTC
CDR3: CASSLWAGGSYEQYF

J: TRBJ2-2
V: TRBV27
size: -
D: TRBD1
DNA: TGTGCCAGCAGTTTATATTCAGGGACAGTTTTGACCGGGGAGCTGTTTTTT
CDR3: CASSLYSGTVLTGELFF

J: TRBJ1-2
V: TRBV10-3
size: few
D: TRBD1
DNA: TGTGCCATCAGTGAGTCCTCCCTACAGGGGAACTATGGCTACACCTTC
CDR3: CAISESSLQGNYGYTF

J: TRBJ2-7
V: TRBV5-4
size: -
D: TRBD2
DNA: TGTGCCAGCAGCGGTGATGAGCGGGAGGTACCCTACGAGCAGTACTTC
CDR3: CASSGDEREVPYEQYF

J: TRBJ2-2
V: TRBV7-6
size: -
D: TRBD1
DNA: TGTGCCAGCAGCTTACAGGGGGCGTCCGGGGAGCTGTTTTTT
CDR3: CASSLQGASGELFF

J: TRBJ2-3
V: TRBV5-1
size: -
D: -
DNA: TGCGCCAGCAGCTTGGTTGGAAGCGGCACAGATACGCAGTATTTT
CDR3: CASSLVGSGTDTQYF

J: TRBJ1-1
V: TRBV7-2
size: -
D: -
DNA: TGTGCCAGCAGCCGCGCGGGCACTGAAGCTTTCTTT
CDR3: CASSRAGTEAFF

J: TRBJ1-4
V: TRBV6-6
size: few
D: -
DNA: TGTGCCAGCAGTTACTCCCGGGGGATTGGAGAGGAAAAACTGTTTTTT
CDR3: CASSYSRGIGEEKLFF

J: TRBJ2-5
V: TRBV19
size: -
D: TRBD1
DNA: TGTGCCAGTAGCCCCCGGGGGTCAGGGGGCAGAGAGACCCAGTACTTC
CDR3: CASSPRGSGGRETQYF

J: TRBJ2-5
V: TRBV29-1
size: once
D: -
DNA: TGCAGCGTTGTACAGGGTGCGGGAGAGACCCAGTACTTC
CDR3: CSVVQGAGETQYF

J: TRBJ2-7
V: TRBV6-5
size: -
D: TRBD2
DNA: TGTGCCAGCAGCTTAGATCCGGGACTACCCTACGAGCAGTACTTC
CDR3: CASSLDPGLPYEQYF

J: TRBJ1-4
V: TRBV15
size: -
D: TRBD1
DNA: TGTGCCACCAGCCCAACAGGGGGCGAATTGGAAAAACTGTTTTTT
CDR3: CATSPTGGELEKLFF

J: TRBJ2-1
V: TRBV12-5
size: -
D: TRBD1
DNA: TGTGCTAGTGGACCCGGACAGGGCTATGAGCAGTTCTTC
CDR3: CASGPGQGYEQFF

J: TRBJ1-2
V: TRBV13
size: once
D: -
DNA: TGTGCCAGCAGCTTAGGCGTCAACTATGGCTACACCTTC
CDR3: CASSLGVNYGYTF

J: TRBJ2-7
V: TRBV7-9
size: -
D: -
DNA: TGTGCCAGCAGCTTCGGAGGGATCTACGAGCAGTACTTC
CDR3: CASSFGGIYEQYF

J: TRBJ2-7
V: TRBV12-3/TRBV12-4
size: -
D: -
DNA: TGTGCCAGCAGTACCCGGACTTACGAGCAGTACTTC
CDR3: CASSTRTYEQYF

J: TRBJ1-6
V: TRBV15
size: -
D: -
DNA: TGTGCCACCAGCAGAGATCATCCGGGACTCAGAGGTTCACCCCTCCACTTT
CDR3: CATSRDHPGLRGSPLHF

J: TRBJ2-1
V: TRBV9
size: -
D: TRBD2
DNA: TGTGCCAGCAGCGTAGGTGTTAGCGGGGGGGCATATGAGCAGTTCTTC
CDR3: CASSVGVSGGAYEQFF

J: TRBJ1-5
V: TRBV2
size: -
D: -
DNA: TGTGCCAGCCGGGCACAGGGTTTGAGCAATCAGCCCCAGCATTTT
CDR3: CASRAQGLSNQPQHF

J: TRBJ1-3
V: TRBV12-3/TRBV12-4
size: -
D: -
DNA: TGTGCCACATTAAGGGGTTCTGGAAACACCATATATTTT
CDR3: CATLRGSGNTIYF

J: TRBJ2-7
V: TRBV7-3
size: -
D: TRBD1
DNA: TGTGCCAGCAGCTACACAGGGGGCTACGAGCAGTACTTC
CDR3: CASSYTGGYEQYF

J: TRBJ2-1
V: TRBV19
size: -
D: -
DNA: TGTGCCAGTAGTATCGCAGGGGCCAATGAGCAGTTCTTC
CDR3: CASSIAGANEQFF

J: TRBJ1-4
V: TRBV10-1
size: once
D: -
DNA: TGCGCCAGCAGTGTTGTAGGGGTTAATGAAAAACTGTTTTTT
CDR3: CASSVVGVNEKLFF

J: TRBJ1-5
V: TRBV5-1
size: -
D: -
DNA: TGCGCCAGCAGCGGCGGGGGCGATCAGCCCCAGCATTTT
CDR3: CASSGGGDQPQHF

J: TRBJ2-1
V: TRBV24-1
size: -
D: -
DNA: TGTGCCACCAGTGGGGGGTGGCGGGAAGACAATGAGCAGTTCTTC
CDR3: CATSGGWREDNEQFF

J: TRBJ2-2
V: TRBV7-9
size: -
D: TRBD1
DNA: TGTGCCAGCAGCCCCTGGACAGGGTCTGCCGGGGAGCTGTTTTTT
CDR3: CASSPWTGSAGELFF

J: TRBJ1-1
V: TRBV11-2
size: -
D: -
DNA: TGTGCCAGCAGCTTAGCTTCAGGGGTCGAGACTGAAGCTTTCTTT
CDR3: CASSLASGVETEAFF

J: TRBJ2-2
V: TRBV4-1
size: -
D: TRBD2
DNA: TGCGCCAGCAGCCAATCCCAGCGGGAAGACACCGGGGAGCTGTTTTTT
CDR3: CASSQSQREDTGELFF

J: TRBJ1-2
V: TRBV27
size: -
D: TRBD1
DNA: TGTGCCAGCAGTTTCGGACAGGGGTATGGCTACACCTTC
CDR3: CASSFGQGYGYTF

J: TRBJ1-1
V: TRBV29-1
size: -
D: -
DNA: TGCAGCGTTGCGACAGGCCGGAACACTGAAGCTTTCTTT
CDR3: CSVATGRNTEAFF

J: TRBJ2-7
V: TRBV7-9
size: -
D: TRBD2
DNA: TGTGCCAGCAGCGACGGACTAGCGTTTGCCTACGAGCAGTACTTC
CDR3: CASSDGLAFAYEQYF

J: TRBJ2-2
V: TRBV7-2
size: once
D: -
DNA: TGTGCCAGCAGCCGTATTACAGGGTCTGGGGAGCTGTTTTTT
CDR3: CASSRITGSGELFF

J: TRBJ2-7
V: TRBV28
size: -
D: -
DNA: TGTGCCAGCAGTTTGGGGGGTTTACCTCCCACCTACGAGCAGTACTTC
CDR3: CASSLGGLPPTYEQYF

J: TRBJ2-3
V: TRBV13
size: -
D: TRBD2
DNA: TGTGCCAGCAGCCCCAGGGGCACTAGCGGGGACACAGATACGCAGTATTTT
CDR3: CASSPRGTSGDTDTQYF

J: TRBJ1-4
V: TRBV19
size: -
D: TRBD1
DNA: TGTGCCAGTAGTATATTTTGGCTCTCGGACAGGGGATTGATCGATGAAAAACTGTTTTTT
CDR3: CASSIFWLSDRGLIDEKLFF

J: TRBJ2-2
V: TRBV25-1
size: -
D: TRBD1
DNA: TGTGCCAGCAGTGAACTGGGACAGACGAACACCGGGGAGCTGTTTTTT
CDR3: CASSELGQTNTGELFF

J: TRBJ2-3
V: TRBV3-1/TRBV3-2
size: -
D: -
DNA: TGTGCCAGCAGCCAAGTAGGAATCCTCCTAGCGCCATCCACAGATACGCAGTATTTT
CDR3: CASSQVGILLAPSTDTQYF

J: TRBJ2-5
V: TRBV5-1
size: -
D: -
DNA: TGCGCCAGCAGCTTGGCGATTCGACAGAGTCAAGAGACCCAGTACTTC
CDR3: CASSLAIRQSQETQYF

J: TRBJ1-2
V: TRBV27
size: -
D: -
DNA: TGTGCCAGCAGTTTATCCGGACTAGACCCCATAAATGGCTACACCTTC
CDR3: CASSLSGLDPINGYTF

J: TRBJ2-5
V: TRBV7-7
size: -
D: TRBD2
DNA: TGTGCTAGCAGCTTAGCCGTCACTAGCGGGGGTGAGACCCAGTACTTC
CDR3: CASSLAVTSGGETQYF